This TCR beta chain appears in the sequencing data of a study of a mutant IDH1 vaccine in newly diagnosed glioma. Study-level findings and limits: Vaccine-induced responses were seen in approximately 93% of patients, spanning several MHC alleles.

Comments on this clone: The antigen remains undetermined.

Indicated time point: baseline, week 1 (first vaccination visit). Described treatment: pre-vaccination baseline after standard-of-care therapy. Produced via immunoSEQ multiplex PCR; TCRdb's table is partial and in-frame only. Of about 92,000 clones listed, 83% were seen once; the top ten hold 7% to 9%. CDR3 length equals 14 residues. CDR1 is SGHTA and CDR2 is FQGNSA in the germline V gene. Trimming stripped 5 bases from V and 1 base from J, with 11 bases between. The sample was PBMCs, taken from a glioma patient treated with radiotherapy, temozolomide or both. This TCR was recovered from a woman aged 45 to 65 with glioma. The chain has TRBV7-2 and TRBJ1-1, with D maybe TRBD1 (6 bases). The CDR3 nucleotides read TGTGCCAGCAGCCTCCGACAGGCGAACACTGAAGCTTTCTTT. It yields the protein CASSLRQANTEAFF.